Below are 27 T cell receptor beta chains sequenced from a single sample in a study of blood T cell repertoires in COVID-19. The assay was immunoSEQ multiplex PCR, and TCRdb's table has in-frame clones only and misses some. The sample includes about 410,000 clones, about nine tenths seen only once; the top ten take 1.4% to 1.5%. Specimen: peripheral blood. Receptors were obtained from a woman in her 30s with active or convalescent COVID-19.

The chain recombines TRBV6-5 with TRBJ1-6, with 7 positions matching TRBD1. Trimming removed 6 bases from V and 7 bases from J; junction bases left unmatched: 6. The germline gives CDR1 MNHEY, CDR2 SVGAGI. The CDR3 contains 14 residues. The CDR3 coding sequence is TGTGCCAGCAGCGATACAGGGGACAATTCACCCCTCCACTTT. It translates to CASSDTGDNSPLHF.

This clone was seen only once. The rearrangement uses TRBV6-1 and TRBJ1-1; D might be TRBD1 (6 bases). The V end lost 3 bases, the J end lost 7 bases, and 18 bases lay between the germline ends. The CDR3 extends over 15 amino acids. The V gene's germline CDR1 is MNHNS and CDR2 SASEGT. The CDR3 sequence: CASSDTLRGKIEAFF. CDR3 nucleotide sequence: TGTGCCAGCAGTGATACGTTAAGGGGGAAAATTGAAGCTTTCTTT.

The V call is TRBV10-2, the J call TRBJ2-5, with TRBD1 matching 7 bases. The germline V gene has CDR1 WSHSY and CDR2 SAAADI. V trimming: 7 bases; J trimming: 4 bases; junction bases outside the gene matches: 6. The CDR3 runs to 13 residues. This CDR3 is CASMGQKGETQYF. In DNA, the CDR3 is TGCGCCAGCATGGGACAGAAAGGAGAGACCCAGTACTTC.

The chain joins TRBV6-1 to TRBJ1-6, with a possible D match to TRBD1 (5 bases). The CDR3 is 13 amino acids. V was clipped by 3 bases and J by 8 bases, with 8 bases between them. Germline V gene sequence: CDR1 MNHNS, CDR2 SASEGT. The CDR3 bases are TGTGCCAGCAGTGAGACAGTTTATTCACCCCTCCACTTT. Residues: CASSETVYSPLHF.

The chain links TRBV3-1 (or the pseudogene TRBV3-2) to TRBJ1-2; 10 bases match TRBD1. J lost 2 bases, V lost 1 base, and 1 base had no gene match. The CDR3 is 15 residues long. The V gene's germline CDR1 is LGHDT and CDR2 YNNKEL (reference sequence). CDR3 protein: CASSQGQGANYGYTF. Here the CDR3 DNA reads TGTGCCAGCAGCCAAGGACAGGGGGCAAACTATGGCTACACCTTC.

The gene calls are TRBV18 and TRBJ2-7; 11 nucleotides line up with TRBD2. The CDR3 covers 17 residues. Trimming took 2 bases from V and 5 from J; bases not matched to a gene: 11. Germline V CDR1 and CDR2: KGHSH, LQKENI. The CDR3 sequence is CASSPIAGGRLLDEQYF. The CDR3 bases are TGTGCCAGCTCACCAATAGCGGGAGGGAGACTTCTCGACGAGCAGTACTTC.

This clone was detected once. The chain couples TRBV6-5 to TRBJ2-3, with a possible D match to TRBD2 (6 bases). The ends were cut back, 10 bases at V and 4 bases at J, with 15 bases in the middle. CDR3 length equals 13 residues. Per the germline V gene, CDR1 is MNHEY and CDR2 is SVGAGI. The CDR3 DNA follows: TGTGCCACTCAAAACGGGGAGGCAGATACGCAGTATTTT. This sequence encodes CATQNGEADTQYF.

Here the CDR3 DNA reads TGTGCCAGCACCGTCGGACAGGGGTTTGGCTACACCTTC. This codes for CASTVGQGFGYTF. The chain links TRBV6-5 to TRBJ1-2; 9 bases are a match to TRBD1. Germline CDR1 and CDR2: MNHEY and SVGAGI. CDR3 length equals 13 residues. Trimming at V came to 7 bases and at J to 7 bases, leaving 7 bases not matched to a gene.

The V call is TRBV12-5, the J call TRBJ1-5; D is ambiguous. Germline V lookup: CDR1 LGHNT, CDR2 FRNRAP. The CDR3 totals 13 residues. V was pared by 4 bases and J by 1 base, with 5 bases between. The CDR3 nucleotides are TGTGCTAGTGGTTCCCCAAGCAATCAGCCCCAGCATTTT. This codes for CASGSPSNQPQHF.

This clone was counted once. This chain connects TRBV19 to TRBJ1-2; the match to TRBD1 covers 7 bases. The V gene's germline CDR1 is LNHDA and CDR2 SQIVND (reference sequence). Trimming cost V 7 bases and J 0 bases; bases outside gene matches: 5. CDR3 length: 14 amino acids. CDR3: CASILTGANYGYTF. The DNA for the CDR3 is TGTGCCAGTATCCTAACAGGGGCTAACTATGGCTACACCTTC.

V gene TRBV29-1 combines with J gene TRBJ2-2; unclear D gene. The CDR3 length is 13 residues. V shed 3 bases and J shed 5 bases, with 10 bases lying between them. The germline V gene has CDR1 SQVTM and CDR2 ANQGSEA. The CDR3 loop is CSVENVLTGELFF. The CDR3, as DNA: TGCAGCGTTGAGAATGTACTAACCGGGGAGCTGTTTTTT.

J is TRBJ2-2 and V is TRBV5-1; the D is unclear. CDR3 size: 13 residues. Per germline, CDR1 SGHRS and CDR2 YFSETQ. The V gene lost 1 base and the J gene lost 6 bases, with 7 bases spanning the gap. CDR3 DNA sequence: TGCGCCAGCAGCTTGATTCCCTCCGGGGAGCTGTTTTTT. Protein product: CASSLIPSGELFF. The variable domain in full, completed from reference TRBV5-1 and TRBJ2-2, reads KAGVTQTPRYLIKTRGQQVTLSCSPISGHRSVSWYQQTPGQGLQFLFEYFSETQRNKGNFPGRFSGRQFSNSRSEMNVSTLELGDSALYLCASSLIPSGELFFGEGSRLTVL.

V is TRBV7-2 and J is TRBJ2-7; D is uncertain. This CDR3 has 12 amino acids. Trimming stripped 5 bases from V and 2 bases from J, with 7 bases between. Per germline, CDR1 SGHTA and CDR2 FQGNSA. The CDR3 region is CASSHDTYEQYF. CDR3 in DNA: TGTGCCAGCAGCCATGACACCTACGAGCAGTACTTC.

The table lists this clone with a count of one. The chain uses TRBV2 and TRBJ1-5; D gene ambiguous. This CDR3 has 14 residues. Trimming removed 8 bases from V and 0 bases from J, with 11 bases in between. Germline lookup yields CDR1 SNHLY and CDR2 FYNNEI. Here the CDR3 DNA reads TGTGCCAGCGAACTTGTCTATAGCAATCAGCCCCAGCATTTT. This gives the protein CASELVYSNQPQHF.

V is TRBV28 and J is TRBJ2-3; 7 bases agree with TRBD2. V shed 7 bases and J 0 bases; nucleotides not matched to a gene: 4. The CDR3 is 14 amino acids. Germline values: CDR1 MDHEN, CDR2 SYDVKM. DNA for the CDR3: TGTGCCAGCAATGATAGCGGGAGCACAGATACGCAGTATTTT. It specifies CASNDSGSTDTQYF. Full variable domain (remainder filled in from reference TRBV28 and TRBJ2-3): DVKVTQSSRYLVKRTGEKVFLECVQDMDHENMFWYRQDPGLGLRLIYFSYDVKMKEKGDIPEGYSVSREKKERFSLILESASTNQTSMYLCASNDSGSTDTQYFGPGTRLTVL.

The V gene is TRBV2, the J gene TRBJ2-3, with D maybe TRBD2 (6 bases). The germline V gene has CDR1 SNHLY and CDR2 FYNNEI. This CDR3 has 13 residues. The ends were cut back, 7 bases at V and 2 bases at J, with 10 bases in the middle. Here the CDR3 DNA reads TGTGCCAGCACGGGACTTCACACAGATACGCAGTATTTT. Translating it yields CASTGLHTDTQYF.

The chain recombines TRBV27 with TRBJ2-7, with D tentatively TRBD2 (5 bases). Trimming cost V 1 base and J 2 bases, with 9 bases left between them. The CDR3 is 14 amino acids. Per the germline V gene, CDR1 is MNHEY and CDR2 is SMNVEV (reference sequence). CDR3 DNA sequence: TGTGCCAGCAGTTTATTCCCGGGAACCTACGAGCAGTACTTC. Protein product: CASSLFPGTYEQYF.

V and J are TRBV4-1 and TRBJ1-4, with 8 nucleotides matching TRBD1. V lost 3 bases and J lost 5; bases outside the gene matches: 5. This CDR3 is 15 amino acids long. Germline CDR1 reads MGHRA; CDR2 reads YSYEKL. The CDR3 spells CASSHLGQANEKLFF. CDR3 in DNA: TGCGCCAGCAGCCACCTGGGACAGGCGAATGAAAAACTGTTTTTT.

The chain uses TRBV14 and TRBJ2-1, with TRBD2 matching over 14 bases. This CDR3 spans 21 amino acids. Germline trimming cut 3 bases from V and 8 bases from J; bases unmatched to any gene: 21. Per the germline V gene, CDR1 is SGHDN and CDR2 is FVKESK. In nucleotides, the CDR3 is TGTGCCAGCAGCCAGGTTTCCGGGACTAGCGGGAGAAAGGTTTGGTCCGATGAGCAGTTCTTC. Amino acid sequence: CASSQVSGTSGRKVWSDEQFF.

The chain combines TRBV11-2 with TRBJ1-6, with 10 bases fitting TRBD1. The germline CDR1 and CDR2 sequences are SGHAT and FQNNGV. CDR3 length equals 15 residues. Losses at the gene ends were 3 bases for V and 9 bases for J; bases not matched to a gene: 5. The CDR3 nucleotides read TGTGCCAGCAGCTTGCAGACAGGGGGCGGTTCACCCCTCCACTTT. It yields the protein CASSLQTGGGSPLHF.

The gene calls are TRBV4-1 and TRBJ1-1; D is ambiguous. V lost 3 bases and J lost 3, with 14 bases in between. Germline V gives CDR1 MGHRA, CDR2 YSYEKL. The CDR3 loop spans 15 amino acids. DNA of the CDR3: TGCGCCAGCAGCCATGATTACAGATCTCACACTGAAGCTTTCTTT. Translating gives CASSHDYRSHTEAFF.

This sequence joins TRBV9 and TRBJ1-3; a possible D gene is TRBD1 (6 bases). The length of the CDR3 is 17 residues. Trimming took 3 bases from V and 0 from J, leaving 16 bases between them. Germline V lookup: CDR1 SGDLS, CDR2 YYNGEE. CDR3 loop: CASSEETGGVSGNTIYF. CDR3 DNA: TGTGCCAGCAGCGAGGAGACAGGAGGAGTCTCTGGAAACACCATATATTTT.

As DNA, the CDR3 is TGTGCCAGCAGTTGGCAAGAAAATCAGCCCCAGCATTTT. The encoded protein is CASSWQENQPQHF. The V call is TRBV6-5, the J call TRBJ1-5; the D is unclear. The V and J ends lost 4 bases and 4 bases respectively, with 8 bases between them. This CDR3 is built from 13 residues. In germline, CDR1 is MNHEY, CDR2 SVGAGI.

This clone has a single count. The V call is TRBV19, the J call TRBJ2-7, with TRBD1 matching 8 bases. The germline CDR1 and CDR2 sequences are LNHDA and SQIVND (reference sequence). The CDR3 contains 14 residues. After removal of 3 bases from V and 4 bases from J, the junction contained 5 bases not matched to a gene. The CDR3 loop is CASSISGQGYEQYF. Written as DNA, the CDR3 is TGTGCCAGTAGTATCTCAGGACAGGGTTACGAGCAGTACTTC.

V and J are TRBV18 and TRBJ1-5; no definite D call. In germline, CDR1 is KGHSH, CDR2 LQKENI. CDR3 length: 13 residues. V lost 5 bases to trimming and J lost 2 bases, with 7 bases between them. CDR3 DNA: TGTGCCAGCTCAGTGGAGGGCAATCAGCCCCAGCATTTT. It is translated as CASSVEGNQPQHF. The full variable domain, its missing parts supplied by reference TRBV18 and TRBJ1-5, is NAGVMQNPRHLVRRRGQEARLRCSPMKGHSHVYWYRQLPEEGLKFMVYLQKENIIDESGMPKERFSAEFPKEGPSILRIQQVVRGDSAAYFCASSVEGNQPQHFGDGTRLSIL.

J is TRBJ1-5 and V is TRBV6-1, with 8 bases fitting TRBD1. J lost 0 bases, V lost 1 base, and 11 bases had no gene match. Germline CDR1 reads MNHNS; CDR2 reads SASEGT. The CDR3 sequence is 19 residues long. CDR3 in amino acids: CASSEGVVRGPYSNQPQHF. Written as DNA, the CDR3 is TGTGCCAGCAGTGAAGGGGTAGTCAGGGGGCCGTATAGCAATCAGCCCCAGCATTTT.

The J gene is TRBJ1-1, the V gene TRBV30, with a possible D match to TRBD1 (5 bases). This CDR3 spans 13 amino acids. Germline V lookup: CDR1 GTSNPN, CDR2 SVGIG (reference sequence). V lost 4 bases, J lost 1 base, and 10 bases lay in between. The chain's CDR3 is CAWIKGSNTEAFF. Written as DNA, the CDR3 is TGTGCCTGGATCAAGGGGTCGAACACTGAAGCTTTCTTT.